These T cell receptor beta chains were read from a single sample in a study of cytomegalovirus exposure and HLA in healthy donors. Data came from immunoSEQ multiplex PCR; TCRdb stores just in-frame clones and leaves some out. The sample includes over 50,000 clones, around 89% of them seen just once. Material: PBMCs. The source of these receptors is a man aged 25-45 years in good health and CMV-seropositive. Both conserved end residues are trimmed from each CDR3. The order of the fields is V gene, clone size, J gene, CDR3 protein. The listing skips clone size in some rows; elsewhere it reads once, few, many or a size class.

v_gene: TRBV7-8
abundance: NA
j_gene: TRBJ2-7
CDR3aa: ASSPRGSGSFYEQY

v_gene: TRBV11-2
abundance: NA
j_gene: TRBJ1-6
CDR3aa: ASSGGWGNSPLH

v_gene: TRBV11-1
abundance: NA
j_gene: TRBJ2-7
CDR3aa: ASSSLDRGNEQY

v_gene: TRBV11-2
abundance: few
j_gene: TRBJ1-1
CDR3aa: ASSSQTGQPNTEAF

v_gene: TRBV21-1
abundance: NA
j_gene: TRBJ2-3
CDR3aa: ASSKVERGTDTQY

v_gene: TRBV7-8
abundance: NA
j_gene: TRBJ1-1
CDR3aa: ASSLVPGQAFPEAF

v_gene: TRBV10-3
abundance: NA
j_gene: TRBJ2-3
CDR3aa: AISESGGRTSDTQY

v_gene: TRBV19
abundance: NA
j_gene: TRBJ2-2
CDR3aa: ASTGTDSTGELF

v_gene: TRBV18
abundance: NA
j_gene: TRBJ2-3
CDR3aa: ASSPLLDTSSTDTQY

v_gene: TRBV30
abundance: NA
j_gene: TRBJ2-3
CDR3aa: AWSLGARSDTQY

v_gene: TRBV7-2
abundance: NA
j_gene: TRBJ2-7
CDR3aa: ASSLSRRGRSYEQY

v_gene: TRBV6-1
abundance: once
j_gene: TRBJ1-2
CDR3aa: ASSEGGADYGYT

v_gene: TRBV30
abundance: NA
j_gene: TRBJ1-6
CDR3aa: AWSAGATDSPLH

v_gene: TRBV5-1
abundance: NA
j_gene: TRBJ1-2
CDR3aa: ASSLSPYSGGADYGYT

v_gene: TRBV7-3
abundance: few
j_gene: TRBJ1-2
CDR3aa: ASSSLVNYGYT

v_gene: TRBV10-3
abundance: NA
j_gene: TRBJ2-7
CDR3aa: AIAGTSGALARQQY

v_gene: TRBV5-6
abundance: few
j_gene: TRBJ1-2
CDR3aa: ASSLGTGPDGYT

v_gene: TRBV5-6
abundance: NA
j_gene: TRBJ2-1
CDR3aa: ASSLAETYNEQF

v_gene: TRBV7-2
abundance: NA
j_gene: TRBJ2-2
CDR3aa: ASSLVGSSRIYTGELF

v_gene: TRBV7-3
abundance: NA
j_gene: TRBJ2-1
CDR3aa: ASSLGGEDEQF